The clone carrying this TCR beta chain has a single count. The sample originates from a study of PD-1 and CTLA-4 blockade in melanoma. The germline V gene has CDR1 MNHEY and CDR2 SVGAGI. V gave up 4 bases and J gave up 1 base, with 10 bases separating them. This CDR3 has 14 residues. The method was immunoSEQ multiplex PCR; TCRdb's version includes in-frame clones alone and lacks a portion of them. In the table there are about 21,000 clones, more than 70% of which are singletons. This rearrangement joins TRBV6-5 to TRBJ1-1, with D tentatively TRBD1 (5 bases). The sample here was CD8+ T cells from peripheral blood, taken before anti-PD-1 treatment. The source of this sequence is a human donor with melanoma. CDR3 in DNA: TGTGCCAGCAGTTGGGGGTGGGGGAACACTGAAGCTTTCTTT. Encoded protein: CASSWGWGNTEAFF.